This T cell receptor (beta chain) was observed in a study of T cell responses to AZD1222 COVID-19 vaccine. Assay: immunoSEQ multiplex PCR; the TCRdb copy retains only in-frame clones and omits some. This table has 90,000 to 150,000 clones, around 87% appearing once. This sequence originates from an adult in good health. This specimen was peripheral blood, taken on day 0 of AZD1222 vaccination.

CDR3 region: CASSIGLGQGREPQHF. The CDR3 bases are TGTGCCAGTAGTATAGGGCTGGGACAGGGAAGGGAGCCCCAGCATTTT. This chain links TRBV19 with TRBJ1-5; 9 nucleotides align to TRBD1. The germline V gene encodes CDR1 LNHDA and CDR2 SQIVND (reference sequence). Trimming took 1 base from V and 8 from J; bases not matched to a gene: 9. The length of the CDR3 is 16 residues.